The next 23 T cell receptor beta chains were all read from a single sample in a study of vaccination effects on CD4 cells after COVID-19. No cognate antigen is known for these TCRs. Produced via immunoSEQ multiplex PCR; TCRdb's table is partial and in-frame only. The sample contains 65,000 to 90,000 clones, 73% of which appear only once. A roughly ten-day culture period preceded the isolation of CD4+ T cells. Everyone in the study got two shots of either the BNT162b2 or mRNA-1273 vaccine. Sequencing used CD4+ T cells from PBMCs cultured without peptide, obtained after COVID-19 vaccination. All receptors come from a human donor who received a COVID-19 vaccine.

The CDR3 region has the DNA TGTGCCAGCAGGGGGACAGTTAACACCGGGGAGCTGTTTTTT. This translates into CASRGTVNTGELFF. The chain carries TRBV6-5 and TRBJ2-2; 7 bases align to TRBD1. The length of the CDR3 is 14 residues. Germline loops: CDR1 MNHEY, CDR2 SVGAGI. Germline trimming cut 6 bases from V and 2 bases from J; bases unmatched to any gene: 3.

This clone came up a few times. V is TRBV27 and J is TRBJ1-5; tentative D call: TRBD1 (6 bases). This CDR3 comprises 14 residues. Trimming removed 6 bases from V and 3 bases from J, with 12 bases in between. The germline gives CDR1 MNHEY, CDR2 SMNVEV (reference sequence). CDR3 in amino acids: CASRPDSPNQPQHF. The DNA of the CDR3 is TGTGCCAGCAGGCCGGACAGTCCCAATCAGCCCCAGCATTTT.

The chain recombines TRBV30 with TRBJ1-4; D possibly corresponds to TRBD1 (6 bases). V was cut by 0 bases and J by 8 bases, with 10 bases left in between. The CDR3 has 13 amino acids. Germline V lookup: CDR1 GTSNPN, CDR2 SVGIG (reference sequence). The CDR3 region is CAWSVGGLEKLFF. As DNA, the CDR3 is TGTGCCTGGAGTGTTGGGGGCCTAGAAAAACTGTTTTTT.

The chain recombines TRBV5-4 with TRBJ2-5; D remains unclear. CDR1 SGHNT and CDR2 YYREEE come from the germline V gene (reference sequence). Trimming removed 1 base at V and 3 bases at J, with 7 bases between. This CDR3 contains 13 residues. CDR3 in DNA: TGTGCCAGCAGCTTGTGGGCAGAAGAGACCCAGTACTTC. Translation: CASSLWAEETQYF.

The chain combines TRBV6-5 with TRBJ1-6; 8 bases are shared with TRBD1. CDR3 length: 14 amino acids. Looked up from germline, CDR1 is MNHEY and CDR2 is SVGAGI. Trimming cost V 8 bases and J 9 bases; bases outside gene matches: 9. The CDR3 reads CASGGGQVVSPLHF. The CDR3 DNA reads TGTGCCAGCGGGGGGGGACAGGTAGTTTCACCCCTCCACTTT.

This chain uses TRBV4-2 with TRBJ2-3, with D unclear. The ends were cut back, 2 bases at V and 8 bases at J, with 14 bases in the middle. The germline gives CDR1 LGHNA, CDR2 YNFKEQ. This CDR3 is 14 amino acids long. The CDR3 bases are TGTGCCAGCAGCCAATCTGCACAGATTGGTACGCAGTATTTT. It specifies CASSQSAQIGTQYF.

V gene TRBV6-6 combines with J gene TRBJ1-6; D not certain. Between the trimmed V and J ends, which lost 6 bases and 0 bases, there was a span of 12 bases. CDR3 length: 16 amino acids. Germline V gene data show CDR1 as MNHNY and CDR2 as SVGAGI (reference sequence). CDR3 coding DNA: TGTGCCAGCAGCCTCACCCTTAGCTCCTATAATTCACCCCTCCACTTT. Translation gives CASSLTLSSYNSPLHF.

This clone was recorded only once. The chain links TRBV9 to TRBJ1-1; D is unclear. The V gene's germline CDR1 is SGDLS and CDR2 YYNGEE. Between the trimmed V and J ends, which lost 0 bases and 8 bases, there was a span of 11 bases. The length of the CDR3 is 13 residues. As DNA, the CDR3 is TGTGCCAGCAGCGTAGATGTTGTGGGCGAAGCTTTCTTT. As protein: CASSVDVVGEAFF.

This rearrangement joins TRBV21-1 to TRBJ2-3. TRBV21-1 is a pseudogene. The CDR3 extends over 14 amino acids. The CDR3 DNA reads TGTGCCAGCAGCAAACGGGCCCGCACAGATACGCAGTATTTT. This codes for CASSKRARTDTQYF.

The chain employs TRBV6-4 and TRBJ1-2; a possible D gene is TRBD1 (5 bases). Germline loops: CDR1 MRHNA, CDR2 SNTAGT. The V end lost 0 bases, the J end lost 0 bases, and 8 bases lay between the germline ends. The CDR3 extends over 15 amino acids. The CDR3 loop is CASSDSGAPNYGYTF. CDR3 nucleotide sequence: TGTGCCAGCAGTGACTCTGGGGCTCCTAACTATGGCTACACCTTC.

This clone was counted a single time. The J gene is TRBJ2-1, the V gene TRBV20-1, with 7 bases that match TRBD2. The length of the CDR3 is 9 residues. Germline loops: CDR1 DFQATT, CDR2 SNEGSKA (reference sequence). J gave up 15 bases and V 5 bases, and 4 bases lay outside the gene matches. The CDR3 loop is CSAPGGGFF. CDR3 bases: TGCAGTGCTCCGGGCGGGGGGTTCTTC.

The CDR3 DNA sequence: TGTGCCAGCAATCATGGACAGACCTATTCTGGGGCCAACGTCCTGACTTTC. It codes for CASNHGQTYSGANVLTF. The rearrangement uses TRBV28 and TRBJ2-6; D might be TRBD1 (6 bases). Germline loops: CDR1 MDHEN, CDR2 SYDVKM. CDR3 length: 17 amino acids. Trimming took off 7 bases at V and 1 base at J, with 17 bases between the two ends.

J is TRBJ1-1 and V is TRBV5-1; tentative D call: TRBD1 (5 bases). This CDR3 has 13 amino acids. The ends were cut back, 1 base at V and 5 bases at J, with 9 bases in the middle. Germline V CDR1 and CDR2: SGHRS, YFSETQ. CDR3 DNA: TGCGCCAGCAGCTTGATTAGGGGTACTGAAGCTTTCTTT. Amino acids: CASSLIRGTEAFF.

The rearrangement uses TRBV11-2 and TRBJ1-5, with a possible D match to TRBD1 (6 bases). The CDR3 runs to 18 residues. CDR1 and CDR2 (germline): SGHAT, FQNNGV. Trimming removed 0 bases from V and 4 bases from J, with 19 bases in between. The CDR3 is CASSLDTGHLPSNQPQHF. CDR3 DNA sequence: TGTGCCAGCAGCTTAGATACGGGACACCTACCTTCTAATCAGCCCCAGCATTTT.

The V call is TRBV24-1, the J call TRBJ1-5; no definite D call. Germline assignment: CDR1 KGHDR and CDR2 SFDVKD. CDR3 length: 12 residues. Trimming left V 4 bases short and J 7 bases short, with 7 bases between. CDR3 protein: CATSDPQQPQHF. The CDR3 DNA follows: TGTGCCACCAGTGACCCCCAGCAGCCCCAGCATTTT.

J is TRBJ2-2 and V is TRBV7-3, with 7 bases fitting TRBD1. From germline, CDR1 is SGHTA and CDR2 FQGTGA. The CDR3 is made up of 17 amino acids. V lost 5 bases to trimming and J lost 0 bases; unmatched junction nucleotides: 9. DNA of the CDR3: TGTGCCAGCAGCCCAAAACCCGGACAGGCGAACACCGGGGAGCTGTTTTTT. Protein sequence: CASSPKPGQANTGELFF.

The rearrangement links TRBV27 to TRBJ1-3; 9 positions match TRBD1. The germline V gene encodes CDR1 MNHEY and CDR2 SMNVEV (reference sequence). CDR3 length: 17 residues. Trimming cost V 2 bases and J 0 bases; bases outside gene matches: 5. The CDR3 DNA reads as TGTGCCAGCAGTTTAGGTAGGGACAGGGCCTCTGGAAACACCATATATTTT. It translates to CASSLGRDRASGNTIYF.

Remarks on this clone: The same CDR3 arises from other DNA sequences in this sample as well. The chain recombines TRBV5-1 with TRBJ1-1; 7 bases are a match to TRBD1. Germline CDR1 is SGHRS and CDR2 is YFSETQ. V lost 0 bases, J lost 2 bases, and 1 base stayed unmatched. CDR3 size: 14 residues. The CDR3 sequence: CASSLAGGNTEAFF. The CDR3 region has the DNA TGCGCCAGCAGCTTGGCAGGGGGAAACACTGAAGCTTTCTTT.

This clone showed up just a few times. This chain uses TRBV5-1 with TRBJ1-6; D is ambiguous. The V gene lost 3 bases and the J gene lost 6 bases, with 19 bases spanning the gap. The CDR3 is made up of 17 amino acids. The germline CDR1 and CDR2 sequences are SGHRS and YFSETQ. In nucleotides, the CDR3 is TGCGCCAGCAGCTCCCTCAATCCGGGTGCCGGTAATTCACCCCTCCACTTT. Translated, it gives CASSSLNPGAGNSPLHF.

The J gene is TRBJ1-4, the V gene TRBV7-2; D is ambiguous. Between the trimmed V and J ends, which lost 1 base and 7 bases, there was a span of 7 bases. CDR1 and CDR2 from the germline V gene are SGHTA and FQGNSA. The CDR3 has 13 residues. The CDR3 DNA is TGTGCCAGCAGCTTAGGCCCGACTGAAAAACTGTTTTTT. This sequence encodes CASSLGPTEKLFF. Based on the CDR3 plus reference TRBV7-2 and TRBJ1-4, the full variable domain is GAGVSQSPSNKVTEKGKDVELRCDPISGHTALYWYRQSLGQGLEFLIYFQGNSAPDKSGLPSDRFSAERTGGSVSTLTIQRTQQEDSAVYLCASSLGPTEKLFFGSGTQLSVL.

This clone was observed a few times. The gene calls are TRBV18 and TRBJ1-1, with a weak D call TRBD1 (5 bases). From germline, CDR1 is KGHSH and CDR2 LQKENI. The CDR3 extends over 15 amino acids. Trimming stripped 3 bases from V and 6 bases from J, with 17 bases between. This CDR3 is CASSPHPGQYAEAFF. The CDR3 DNA sequence: TGTGCCAGCTCACCCCACCCAGGGCAGTATGCTGAAGCTTTCTTT.

V and J are TRBV5-1 and TRBJ2-1; 8 nucleotides line up with TRBD2. Unmatched junction bases numbered 9, after V lost 2 bases and J lost 8 bases. The CDR3 covers 15 residues. Per germline, CDR1 SGHRS and CDR2 YFSETQ. This chain's CDR3 is CASSFGGAWMDEQFF. The CDR3 DNA reads TGCGCCAGCAGCTTCGGGGGGGCGTGGATGGATGAGCAGTTCTTC. The full variable domain, completed using reference TRBV5-1 and TRBJ2-1, is KAGVTQTPRYLIKTRGQQVTLSCSPISGHRSVSWYQQTPGQGLQFLFEYFSETQRNKGNFPGRFSGRQFSNSRSEMNVSTLELGDSALYLCASSFGGAWMDEQFFGPGTRLTVL.

V and J are TRBV5-6 and TRBJ2-7; TRBD2 might be the D (6 bases). Germline CDR1 reads SGHDT; CDR2 reads YYEEEE. The V gene lost 4 bases and the J gene lost 2 bases, with 19 bases spanning the gap. The CDR3 spans 16 residues. Written as DNA, the CDR3 is TGTGCCAGCAGCCGCATGGGACTGTCGTTGACCTACGAGCAGTACGTC. Its translation is CASSRMGLSLTYEQYV.